One sample yielded the 4 T cell receptor beta chains listed below, sequenced in a study of technical replicates of blood from a handful of donors. Profiled with immunoSEQ multiplex PCR; TCRdb holds only in-frame clones, not every one. The profile covers over 70,000 clones, with just under 97% appearing a single time and approximately 0.2% taken by the ten largest. The sample taken for sequencing was T cells isolated from PBMCs. These receptors were collected from a human donor in good health.

This clone was seen a single time. The V and J genes are TRBV4-1 and TRBJ2-7; 9 positions match TRBD1. The ends lost 0 bases at V and 4 bases at J; junction bases unmatched: 4. Germline CDR1 MGHRA, CDR2 YSYEKL. The CDR3 runs to 15 residues. Written as DNA, the CDR3 is TGCGCCAGCAGCCAAGATCAGGGACAGGGTTACGAGCAGTACTTC. Encoded protein: CASSQDQGQGYEQYF.

The chain links TRBV7-9 to TRBJ2-5, with TRBD1 as a possible D gene (6 bases). Germline loops: CDR1 SEHNR, CDR2 FQNEAQ (reference sequence). V gave up 5 bases and J gave up 5 bases, with 12 bases separating them. This CDR3 comprises 13 residues. The CDR3 loop reads CASSDSGAETQYF. The CDR3 nucleotides read TGTGCCAGCAGCGACTCAGGGGCGGAGACCCAGTACTTC.

The chain couples TRBV2 to TRBJ1-2; 8 nucleotides align to TRBD1. Germline CDR1 is SNHLY and CDR2 is FYNNEI. After removal of 4 bases from V and 4 bases from J, the junction contained 11 bases not matched to a gene. The CDR3 is made up of 16 amino acids. CDR3 sequence: CASSGEWQGAIYGYTF. The CDR3 coding sequence is TGTGCCAGCAGTGGGGAGTGGCAGGGGGCTATCTATGGCTACACCTTC.

This chain joins TRBV5-1 and TRBJ2-3; TRBD2 aligns across 8 bases. J was trimmed by 4 bases and V by 0 bases; bases with no gene match: 4. CDR1 and CDR2 from the germline V gene are SGHRS and YFSETQ. CDR3 size: 15 residues. The CDR3 nucleotides read TGCGCCAGCAGCTTGGGGGCGGGGGGCTCAGATACGCAGTATTTT. It codes for CASSLGAGGSDTQYF.